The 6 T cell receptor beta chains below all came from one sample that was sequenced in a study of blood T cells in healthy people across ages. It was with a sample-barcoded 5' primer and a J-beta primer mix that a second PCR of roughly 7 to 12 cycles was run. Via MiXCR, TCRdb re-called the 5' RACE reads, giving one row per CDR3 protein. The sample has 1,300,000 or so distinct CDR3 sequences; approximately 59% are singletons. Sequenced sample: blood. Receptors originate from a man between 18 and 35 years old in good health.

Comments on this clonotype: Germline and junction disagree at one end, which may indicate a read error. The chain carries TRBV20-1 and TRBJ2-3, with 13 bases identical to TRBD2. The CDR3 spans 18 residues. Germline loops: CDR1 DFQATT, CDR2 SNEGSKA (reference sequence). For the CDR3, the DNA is TGCAGTACTAGTTCACTGACTAGCGGGGGGCCTAGCACAGATACGCAGTATTTT. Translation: CSTSSLTSGGPSTDTQYF.

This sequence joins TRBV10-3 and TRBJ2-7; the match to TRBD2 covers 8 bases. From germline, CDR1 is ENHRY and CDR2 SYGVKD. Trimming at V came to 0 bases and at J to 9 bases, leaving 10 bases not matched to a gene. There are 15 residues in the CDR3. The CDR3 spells CAISESYAGGYPQYF. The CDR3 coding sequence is TGTGCCATCAGTGAGTCATATGCGGGAGGATATCCGCAGTACTTC.

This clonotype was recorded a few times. CDR3 coding DNA: TGCAGTGCTAGCCAACTAGCGGGCATCCAAGAGACCCAGTACTTC. Amino acids: CSASQLAGIQETQYF. This chain joins TRBV20-1 and TRBJ2-5; 9 bases are shared with TRBD2. The CDR3 contains 15 residues. The V and J ends lost 3 bases and 1 base, in that order; junction bases with no gene match: 6. The germline gives CDR1 DFQATT, CDR2 SNEGSKA (reference sequence).

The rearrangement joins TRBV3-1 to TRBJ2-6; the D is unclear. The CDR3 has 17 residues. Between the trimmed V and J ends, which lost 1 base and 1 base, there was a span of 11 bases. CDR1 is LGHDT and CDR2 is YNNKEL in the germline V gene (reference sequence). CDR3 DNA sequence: TGTGCCAGCAGCCAAGTCGTATGGCGGTCTGGGGCCAACGTCCTGACTTTC. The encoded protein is CASSQVVWRSGANVLTF.

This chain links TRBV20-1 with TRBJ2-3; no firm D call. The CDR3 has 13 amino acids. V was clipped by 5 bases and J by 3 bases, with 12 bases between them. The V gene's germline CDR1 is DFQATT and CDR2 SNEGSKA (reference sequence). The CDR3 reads CSAQLPPTDTQYF. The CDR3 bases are TGCAGTGCTCAACTCCCCCCAACAGATACGCAGTATTTT.

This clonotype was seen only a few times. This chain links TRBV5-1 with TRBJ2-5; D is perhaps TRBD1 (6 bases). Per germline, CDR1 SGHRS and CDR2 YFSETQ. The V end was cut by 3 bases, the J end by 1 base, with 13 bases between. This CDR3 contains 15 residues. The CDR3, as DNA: TGCGCCAGCAGCTCCCAAAGGGGGATCCAAGAGACCCAGTACTTC. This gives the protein CASSSQRGIQETQYF.